Below are 28 T cell receptor beta chains sequenced from a single sample in a study of blood T cell repertoires in COVID-19 (dated by TCRdb to 2018 to 2021). The library was made by the immunoSEQ multiplex PCR assay. Sourced from immuneACCESS, this table was stored by TCRdb with only in-frame sequences that have V and J called. A share of the clones is absent; for the studies checked, an unresolved V gene accounts for under half, and the remainder has no known explanation. This sample holds just over 150,000 clones; 80% to 95% were observed only once. The biggest ten clones account for approximately 4.6% of the sample. Sequencing used peripheral blood. The receptors were sampled from a woman in her 50s with acute or convalescent COVID-19.

The chain combines TRBV23-1 with TRBJ2-7, with D unclear. TRBV23-1 is an open reading frame, and its role is uncertain. Trimming stripped 0 bases from V and 9 bases from J, with 9 bases between. This CDR3 has 12 amino acids. CDR3 sequence reads: CASSQSPVSQYF. As DNA, the CDR3 is TGCGCCAGCAGTCAATCTCCGGTCTCGCAGTACTTC.

This rearrangement joins TRBV4-1 to TRBJ1-1; D unclear. V lost 6 bases and J 0 bases, leaving 11 bases between the germline ends. The CDR3 has 14 residues. The germline V gene has CDR1 MGHRA and CDR2 YSYEKL. The CDR3 here is CASRRASMNTEAFF. In DNA form, the CDR3 reads TGCGCCAGCAGGCGGGCAAGCATGAACACTGAAGCTTTCTTT.

The V gene is TRBV14, the J gene TRBJ1-1, with TRBD1 identical over 7 bases. The V segment lost 6 bases and the J segment 8 bases; nucleotides outside the gene matches: 12. CDR1 and CDR2 (germline): SGHDN, FVKESK. This CDR3 spans 14 amino acids. The CDR3 here is CASSPTLTGMEAFF. CDR3 nucleotide sequence: TGTGCCAGCAGTCCTACGTTGACAGGGATGGAAGCTTTCTTT.

The chain carries TRBV14 and TRBJ2-5, with a tentative D call TRBD1 (6 bases). The CDR3 covers 15 residues. In germline, CDR1 is SGHDN, CDR2 FVKESK. V lost 4 bases and J lost 4, with 16 bases in between. The CDR3 DNA reads TGTGCCAGCAGCCTAGGGGGAACTCGGGGAGAGACCCAGTACTTC. It encodes CASSLGGTRGETQYF.

This chain links TRBV30 with TRBJ1-5; no reliable D call. Germline lookup yields CDR1 GTSNPN and CDR2 SVGIG (reference sequence). The V end was cut by 3 bases, the J end by 3 bases, with 9 bases between. CDR3 length equals 13 residues. Here the CDR3 DNA reads TGTGCCTGGAGCGCCCGGGACAATCAGCCCCAGCATTTT. Translated, it gives CAWSARDNQPQHF.

The rearrangement joins TRBV2 to TRBJ1-4, with 9 bases aligning to TRBD1. The germline V gene has CDR1 SNHLY and CDR2 FYNNEI. V gave up 2 bases and J gave up 6 bases; unmatched junction bases: 4. CDR3 size: 15 residues. This chain's CDR3 is CASSELDRGDEKLFF. CDR3 sequence (DNA): TGTGCCAGCAGTGAATTGGACAGGGGTGATGAAAAACTGTTTTTT.

This rearrangement joins TRBV6-5 to TRBJ1-1; a possible D gene is TRBD1 (5 bases). V was trimmed by 5 bases and J by 2 bases, leaving 15 bases between them. Germline assignment: CDR1 MNHEY and CDR2 SVGAGI. The CDR3 loop spans 15 amino acids. The CDR3 DNA follows: TGTGCCAGCAGTCCCTTGGGGGGGAAAAACACTGAAGCTTTCTTT. Its translation is CASSPLGGKNTEAFF.

The chain combines TRBV6-1 with TRBJ1-5, with a possible D match to TRBD1 (5 bases). Germline V CDR1 and CDR2: MNHNS, SASEGT. V dropped 2 bases and J dropped 6 bases, with 11 bases sitting between them. CDR3 length equals 14 residues. The CDR3 DNA reads as TGTGCCAGCAGTGAACTGGGAAGGGGTCAGCCCCAGCATTTT. Its translation: CASSELGRGQPQHF.

This clone was detected only once. V is TRBV20-1 and J is TRBJ2-7; D might be TRBD1 (6 bases). Trimming took 6 bases from V and 6 from J, leaving 12 bases between them. The CDR3 is 11 amino acids. The germline V gene has CDR1 DFQATT and CDR2 SNEGSKA (reference sequence). DNA for the CDR3: TGCAGTGCCCCCCAGGGGAGCGAGCAGTACTTC. Amino acids: CSAPQGSEQYF.

The chain recombines TRBV19 with TRBJ1-2, with D perhaps matching TRBD1 (5 bases). This CDR3 spans 13 amino acids. Trimming removed 3 bases at V and 3 bases at J, with 8 bases between. Germline V gives CDR1 LNHDA, CDR2 SQIVND (reference sequence). This CDR3 reads CASSIGGYYGYTF. Written as DNA, the CDR3 is TGTGCCAGTAGTATTGGGGGGTACTATGGCTACACCTTC. Using reference TRBV19 and TRBJ1-2 for the parts outside the CDR3, the full variable domain is DGGITQSPKYLFRKEGQNVTLSCEQNLNHDAMYWYRQDPGQGLRLIYYSQIVNDFQKGDIAEGYSVSREKKESFPLTVTSAQKNPTAFYLCASSIGGYYGYTFGSGTRLTVV.

This clone showed up just once. V usage is TRBV14 and J usage is TRBJ2-2; D is perhaps TRBD2 (6 bases). Germline assignment: CDR1 SGHDN and CDR2 FVKESK. Trimming cost V 6 bases and J 6 bases, with 8 bases left between them. The CDR3 runs to 12 residues. The chain's CDR3 is CASRAGPGELFF. Written as DNA, the CDR3 is TGTGCCAGCAGGGCGGGGCCCGGGGAGCTGTTTTTT.

The V and J genes are TRBV28 and TRBJ1-2; 9 positions match TRBD1. Germline V gene lookup returns CDR1 MDHEN and CDR2 SYDVKM. V was pared by 5 bases and J by 7 bases, with 5 bases of the junction left unmatched. This CDR3 has 13 amino acids. This CDR3 reads CASSDTGGSGYTF. CDR3 coding DNA: TGTGCCAGCAGTGATACAGGGGGCTCTGGCTACACCTTC.

The V gene is TRBV27, the J gene TRBJ2-7, with TRBD2 matching 7 bases. Germline V CDR1 and CDR2: MNHEY, SMNVEV (reference sequence). There are 17 residues in the CDR3. The J segment lost 3 bases and the V segment lost 0 bases, leaving 11 bases of the junction unmatched. CDR3 in amino acids: CASSLSWTREAHYEQYF. CDR3 sequence (DNA): TGTGCCAGCAGTTTATCGTGGACCCGGGAGGCCCACTACGAGCAGTACTTC.

This chain uses TRBV4-3 with TRBJ2-1; TRBD2 matches 10 bases. V shed 0 bases, J shed 2 bases, and the junction held 4 bases outside the gene matches. This CDR3 is built from 17 residues. Germline CDR1 reads LGHNA; CDR2 reads YSLEER. CDR3 nucleotides: TGCGCCAGCAGCCAAGAGGCTAGCGGGAGCCCCTACAATGAGCAGTTCTTC. Its translation is CASSQEASGSPYNEQFF.

V is TRBV3-1 (or the pseudogene TRBV3-2) and J is TRBJ2-5; 8 bases align to TRBD2. Germline V gene data show CDR1 as LGHDT and CDR2 as YNNKEL (reference sequence). Unmatched junction bases numbered 15, after V lost 6 bases and J lost 9 bases. The CDR3 is 15 residues long. The CDR3 coding sequence is TGTGCCAGCAGGGGGGGACTAGGTGCGGGCTGGGCCCAGTACTTC. Protein product: CASRGGLGAGWAQYF.

In nucleotides, the CDR3 is TGTGCCAGCTCACGGGACAGTGACTATGGCTACACCTTC. Its translation is CASSRDSDYGYTF. V gene TRBV18 combines with J gene TRBJ1-2, with TRBD1 identical over 7 bases. Germline V gene data show CDR1 as KGHSH and CDR2 as LQKENI. J gave up 3 bases and V 4 bases, and 2 bases lay outside the gene matches. The CDR3 sequence is 13 residues long.

This rearrangement joins TRBV25-1 to TRBJ1-1; 10 nucleotides align to TRBD1. The CDR3 covers 14 residues. Trimming at V came to 8 bases and at J to 1 base, leaving 4 bases not matched to a gene. The V gene's germline CDR1 is MGHDK and CDR2 SYGVNS. The CDR3 is CASRGDRGNTEAFF. Written as DNA, the CDR3 is TGTGCCAGCCGCGGGGACAGGGGGAACACTGAAGCTTTCTTT.

This chain joins TRBV7-9 and TRBJ1-2, with D uncertain. The germline V gene has CDR1 SEHNR and CDR2 FQNEAQ (reference sequence). Trimming pared 4 bases from V and 8 bases from J, leaving 8 bases between. CDR3 length: 11 amino acids. CDR3 residues: CASSSAAGYTF. The DNA for the CDR3 is TGTGCCAGCAGCTCGGCGGCCGGCTACACCTTC.

The chain combines TRBV12-5 with TRBJ1-2; TRBD1 matches 10 bases. The J segment lost 2 bases and the V segment lost 7 bases, leaving 4 bases of the junction unmatched. CDR1 and CDR2 from the germline V gene are LGHNT and FRNRAP. The CDR3 consists of 14 residues. The CDR3 bases are TGTGCTAGTGCCCCGGGACAGGGGAACTATGGCTACACCTTC. This sequence encodes CASAPGQGNYGYTF.

This chain connects TRBV5-4 to TRBJ1-2; TRBD1 agrees at 9 bases. Trimming at V came to 0 bases and at J to 1 base, leaving 7 bases not matched to a gene. Germline lookup yields CDR1 SGHNT and CDR2 YYREEE (reference sequence). The CDR3 sequence is 17 residues long. CDR3 in DNA: TGTGCCAGCAGCTTGGGCCCCACGGGACAGGGTAACTATGGCTACACCTTC. Translating it yields CASSLGPTGQGNYGYTF.

This sequence joins TRBV19 and TRBJ1-1, with 7 bases matching TRBD1. CDR1 is LNHDA, CDR2 SQIVND, per germline (reference sequence). There are 14 residues in the CDR3. With 3 bases clipped from V and 4 bases from J, the junction kept 5 bases outside the gene matches. CDR3 protein: CASSMGTVRTEAFF. The CDR3 nucleotides read TGTGCCAGTAGTATGGGGACAGTGCGCACTGAAGCTTTCTTT.

The rearrangement uses TRBV7-9 and TRBJ1-2; possible D gene TRBD1, 5 bases. Per the germline V gene, CDR1 is SEHNR and CDR2 is FQNEAQ (reference sequence). Between the trimmed V and J ends, which lost 8 bases and 1 base, there was a span of 17 bases. The CDR3 has 15 amino acids. As DNA, the CDR3 is TGTGCCAGCGGGTCGTTTGGACACAGTAACTATGGCTACACCTTC. It is translated as CASGSFGHSNYGYTF.

This clone was found once. The gene calls are TRBV11-2 and TRBJ2-3; perhaps TRBD1 as D (5 bases). Trimming took 5 bases from V and 2 from J, leaving 17 bases between them. CDR1 SGHAT and CDR2 FQNNGV come from the germline V gene. This CDR3 has 16 residues. The DNA of the CDR3 is TGTGCCAGCAGCCCCGAAACAGGTAGAATCACAGATACGCAGTATTTT. The encoded protein is CASSPETGRITDTQYF.

This clone was observed a single time. The V and J genes are TRBV4-1 and TRBJ1-3; 9 nucleotides align to TRBD1. Unmatched junction bases numbered 10, after V lost 0 bases and J lost 4 bases. The CDR3 is made up of 18 amino acids. CDR1 MGHRA and CDR2 YSYEKL come from the germline V gene. The CDR3 sequence: CASSQERDRVSYGNTIYF. CDR3 nucleotides: TGCGCCAGCAGCCAAGAAAGGGACAGGGTCTCTTACGGAAACACCATATATTTT.

This clone was seen only once. The chain links TRBV4-3 to TRBJ1-1, with D perhaps matching TRBD1 (5 bases). V lost 1 base to trimming and J lost 4 bases, with 7 bases between them. Germline CDR1 and CDR2: LGHNA and YSLEER. The CDR3 has 13 amino acids. For the CDR3, the DNA is TGCGCCAGCAGCCAAGTGGGGGGCACTGAAGCTTTCTTT. Translation gives CASSQVGGTEAFF.

The chain uses TRBV7-9 and TRBJ1-2; TRBD1 agrees at 8 bases. V dropped 3 bases and J dropped 3; count of bases not matched to a gene: 3. Germline V CDR1 and CDR2: SEHNR, FQNEAQ (reference sequence). The CDR3 has 14 amino acids. Here the CDR3 DNA reads TGTGCCAGCAGCTTTGGGACAGGCCACTATGGCTACACCTTC. Protein: CASSFGTGHYGYTF.

This clone appeared once. The chain recombines TRBV2 with TRBJ1-1; 11 bases align to TRBD1. This CDR3 region has 15 residues. Losses at the gene ends were 6 bases for V and 5 bases for J; bases not matched to a gene: 8. The germline gives CDR1 SNHLY, CDR2 FYNNEI. The CDR3 protein is CASRKAGQGGTEAFF. The CDR3 DNA sequence: TGTGCCAGCAGGAAGGCGGGACAGGGGGGTACTGAAGCTTTCTTT.

CDR3 sequence: CASSLRRRGAEQYF. CDR3 DNA sequence: TGTGCCAGCAGCTTGCGGCGCAGGGGTGCGGAGCAGTACTTC. This chain connects TRBV5-6 to TRBJ2-7, with D maybe TRBD1 (6 bases). The CDR3 loop spans 14 amino acids. V lost 1 base to trimming and J lost 7 bases, with 15 bases between them. The V gene's germline CDR1 is SGHDT and CDR2 YYEEEE.